The T cell receptor beta chain described here comes from a study of identical twins. Findings and limits, study-wide: Zero-insertion findings could be partly confounded by invariant cells (MAIT and iNKT cells). When twins shared out-of-frame alpha sequences, those sequences had excess low generation probability.

A single record per CDR3 protein comes from TCRdb applying MiXCR to the 5' RACE reads. Among around 480,000 distinct CDR3 sequences listed, approximately 14% were seen once. Only a few counts were recorded for this clonotype. Its antigen is as yet unknown. Trimming stripped 0 bases from V and 3 bases from J, with 21 bases between. CDR1 is SGHVS and CDR2 is FQNEAQ in the germline V gene. The CDR3 runs to 18 residues. The data also belong to a second study, concerning yellow fever vaccine responses in identical twins.

This TCR was sampled from a woman aged 18-29 years in good health. The chain employs TRBV7-8 and TRBJ2-7; D gene ambiguous. The sequencing sample was made of CD4+ T cells sorted from blood. The CDR3 loop reads CASSLAIVRAGPFYEQYF. The CDR3 region has the DNA TGTGCCAGCAGCTTAGCGATCGTCCGGGCAGGCCCGTTCTACGAGCAGTACTTC.